This T cell receptor beta chain was recovered during a study of blood T cell repertoires in COVID-19. Study in general: Samples came from the United States, Italy and Spain, spanning acute and convalescent COVID-19. Sample material is recorded as cDNA or gDNA derived from T cells, B-cell-depleted T cells, or PBMCs.

In this sample, this clone turned up once. Trimming took 6 bases from V and 7 from J, leaving 25 bases between them. Germline loops: CDR1 MNHEY, CDR2 SMNVEV (reference sequence). The CDR3 sequence is 18 residues long. In the original workflow: Amplification from reference gene primers served as the basis for estimated nucleated cell counts. Profiled with immunoSEQ multiplex PCR; TCRdb holds only in-frame clones, not every one. That table furnishes V, J and clone size, whereas the DNA furnished D and trimming. The sample holds about 110,000 clones, about two thirds seen once. The material sequenced was peripheral blood. This TCR was sampled from a human donor with acute or convalescent COVID-19. The donor label of this sample is uncertain. The chain employs TRBV27 and TRBJ1-6; unclear D gene. The CDR3 here is CASSLKTSGGRWNSPLHF. CDR3 nucleotides: TGTGCCAGCAGCCTAAAAACCTCGGGAGGGAGATGGAATTCACCCCTCCACTTT.